Listed below are T cell receptor beta chains from one sample, sequenced in a study of blood T cell repertoires in COVID-19. The table came from immunoSEQ multiplex PCR; TCRdb's copy has only in-frame clones and leaves some out. The sample includes a few hundred thousand clones, about nine tenths of them seen just once. Material: peripheral blood. The receptors originated from a woman in her thirties with COVID-19, enrolled during active disease. Both conserved end residues are part of each CDR3. Some rows have no size entry. The others give once, few or many, or a class for an expanded clone.

J,V,size,CDR3
TRBJ1-5,TRBV6-2/TRBV6-3,-,CASSYGGGRNQPQHF
TRBJ2-1,TRBV3-1/TRBV3-2,-,CASSQDRYNEQFF
TRBJ1-2,TRBV24-1,-,CATSVGGRGPPTGYTF
TRBJ2-3,TRBV14,-,CASSRSTSGAPTDTQYF
TRBJ2-7,TRBV2,-,CASGNRDSTYEQYF
TRBJ2-2,TRBV9,-,CASSVGRVGSGELFF
TRBJ1-1,TRBV18,-,CASSPLSTKSNTEAFF
TRBJ2-5,TRBV6-6,-,CASTTMQGQTQYF
TRBJ2-1,TRBV5-4,-,CASSFNNEQFF
TRBJ2-2,TRBV24-1,-,CATSRTGGPGELFF
TRBJ2-5,TRBV28,-,CASTGADQETQYF
TRBJ2-2,TRBV11-3,-,CASSRGGNTGELFF
TRBJ2-5,TRBV19,-,CASTSGETQYF
TRBJ2-5,TRBV5-4,-,CASSLGLEQETQYF
TRBJ1-2,TRBV3-1/TRBV3-2,once,CASSLSTSGGYTF
TRBJ1-2,TRBV28,-,CASSWTGPPGYTF
TRBJ1-2,TRBV12-3/TRBV12-4,-,CASSRSGGYGYTF
TRBJ2-7,TRBV11-2,-,CASRRLGGQGPEQYF
TRBJ2-7,TRBV20-1,-,CSASEGLAGGGEQYF
TRBJ2-1,TRBV4-1,-,CASSQGDGGEQFF
TRBJ2-7,TRBV18,-,CASSPRDREYEQYF
TRBJ1-5,TRBV6-5,-,CASNPGQPNQPQHF
TRBJ2-3,TRBV3-1/TRBV3-2,once,CASSQSPGGGTQYF
TRBJ2-7,TRBV5-4,-,CASSLAGGAWEQYF
TRBJ2-7,TRBV3-1/TRBV3-2,-,CASSQAPMTTYEQYF
TRBJ2-7,TRBV5-4,-,CASSLELSPSYEQYF
TRBJ2-3,TRBV16,-,CASRKPGGTDTQYF
TRBJ2-1,TRBV19,-,CASSINRGSYNEQFF
TRBJ2-7,TRBV27,-,CASSLGLTGYPYEQYF
TRBJ1-2,TRBV6-4,-,CASTSRTGFYGYTF
TRBJ1-1,TRBV9,-,CASSVINRGSEAFF
TRBJ2-7,TRBV19,-,CASSGLNYEQYF
TRBJ2-7,TRBV29-1,once,CSVVGLAGDEQYF
TRBJ1-6,TRBV5-4,-,CASRTTGGVDSPLHF
TRBJ1-2,TRBV18,-,CASPPRFQENGYTF
TRBJ2-2,TRBV2,-,CASRGTSNTGELFF
TRBJ1-1,TRBV2,-,CASSEAFAVNTEAFF
TRBJ1-2,TRBV19,-,CASSIRQGANYGYTF
TRBJ1-2,TRBV28,-,CASRDFSGTGIGYTF
TRBJ1-3,TRBV5-1,-,CASSFISGGQLESGNTIYF
TRBJ2-1,TRBV16,-,CASSPLGAAYNEQFF
TRBJ1-3,TRBV29-1,-,CSVAGNGNTIYF
TRBJ2-2,TRBV6-5,-,CASSYFGGATGELFF
TRBJ1-1,TRBV5-1,-,CASSPVYNTEAFF
TRBJ1-2,TRBV6-5,-,CASRTQGNYGYTF
TRBJ1-1,TRBV6-5,-,CASMSQLNTEAFF
TRBJ2-7,TRBV5-1,-,CASSRDSLQFYEQYF
TRBJ1-4,TRBV25-1,-,CASSERGNPWEKLFF
TRBJ2-7,TRBV18,once,CASSLRGEQYF
TRBJ2-1,TRBV5-1,-,CASSLASSYNEQFF